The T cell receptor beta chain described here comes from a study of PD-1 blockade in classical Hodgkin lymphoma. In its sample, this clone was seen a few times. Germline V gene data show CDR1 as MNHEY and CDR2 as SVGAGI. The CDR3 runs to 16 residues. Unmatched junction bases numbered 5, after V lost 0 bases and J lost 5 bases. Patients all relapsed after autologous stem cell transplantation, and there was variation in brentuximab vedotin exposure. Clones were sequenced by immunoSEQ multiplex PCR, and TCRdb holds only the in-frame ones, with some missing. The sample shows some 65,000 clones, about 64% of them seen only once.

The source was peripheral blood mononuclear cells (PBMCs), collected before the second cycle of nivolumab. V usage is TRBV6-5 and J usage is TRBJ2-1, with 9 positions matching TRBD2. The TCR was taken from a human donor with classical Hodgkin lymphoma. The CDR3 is CASSYSSGTSHNEQFF. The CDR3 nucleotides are TGTGCCAGCAGTTACTCATCCGGGACTAGCCACAATGAGCAGTTCTTC.